The 10 T cell receptor beta chains given below trace back to one sample, sequenced in a study of OX40 agonist ivuxolimab in advanced cancers. Clones were sequenced by immunoSEQ multiplex PCR, and TCRdb holds only the in-frame ones, with some missing. The profile shows approximately 70,000 clones, around 86% of them singletons. Specimen: CD4+ or CD8+ T cells sorted from blood, collected in a trial of the OX40 agonist ivuxolimab. The origin of the receptors is an adult with an advanced solid tumor such as melanoma, head and neck, liver or kidney cancer.

This chain joins TRBV19 and TRBJ2-7, with D hard to call. The V gene's germline CDR1 is LNHDA and CDR2 SQIVND (reference sequence). The CDR3 contains 13 residues. Trimming stripped 1 base from V and 4 bases from J, with 8 bases between. This chain's CDR3 is CASSIGRRYEQYF. The CDR3 DNA follows: TGTGCCAGTAGTATAGGGAGAAGATACGAGCAGTACTTC.

This clone appeared a few times. The J gene is TRBJ2-5, the V gene TRBV2, with D possibly TRBD2 on 5 matching bases. This CDR3 is built from 13 residues. Germline CDR1 and CDR2: SNHLY and FYNNEI. V was pared by 6 bases and J by 5 bases, with 13 bases between. Written as DNA, the CDR3 is TGTGCCAGCAGCGGGATGTGGCGGGAGACCCAGTACTTC. It encodes CASSGMWRETQYF.

This chain joins TRBV6-6 and TRBJ1-2; D not resolved. Germline CDR1 reads MNHNY; CDR2 reads SVGAGI (reference sequence). Trimming pared 8 bases from V and 3 bases from J, leaving 10 bases between. The CDR3 runs 12 residues. CDR3 nucleotide sequence: TGTGCCAGCCATGAAAGGGACTATGGCTACACCTTC. Its translation is CASHERDYGYTF.

The chain joins TRBV7-9 to TRBJ2-3; 10 nucleotides line up with TRBD2. The CDR3 loop spans 15 amino acids. Germline trimming cut 5 bases from V and 3 bases from J; bases unmatched to any gene: 5. Germline CDR1 and CDR2: SEHNR and FQNEAQ (reference sequence). The CDR3 spells CASSISGGPTDTQYF. In DNA form, the CDR3 reads TGTGCCAGCAGCATTAGCGGGGGGCCGACAGATACGCAGTATTTT.

The chain uses TRBV7-8 and TRBJ1-1, with no clear D. Trimming stripped 4 bases from V and 8 bases from J, with 14 bases between. The CDR3 is made up of 13 amino acids. Germline CDR1 is SGHVS and CDR2 is FQNEAQ. CDR3 bases: TGTGCCAGCAGCTACGGACCTGCGAGGGAAGCTTTCTTT. Encoded protein: CASSYGPAREAFF.

V usage is TRBV30 and J usage is TRBJ2-6; the D is unclear. CDR1 and CDR2 from the germline V gene are GTSNPN and SVGIG (reference sequence). V lost 6 bases, J lost 0 bases, and 3 bases lay in between. The CDR3 consists of 12 residues. The CDR3 DNA reads TGTGCCTGCCTCTCTGGGGCCAACGTCCTGACTTTC. This encodes CACLSGANVLTF.

This chain uses TRBV6-5 with TRBJ1-6, with D possibly being TRBD1 (6 bases). The CDR3 extends over 15 amino acids. V lost 7 bases, J lost 5 bases, and 15 bases lay in between. The germline gives CDR1 MNHEY, CDR2 SVGAGI. In DNA, the CDR3 is TGTGCCAGCAAGTCAGGGGCTGGAAATAATTCACCCCTCCACTTT. Its protein product is CASKSGAGNNSPLHF.

This clone has more than one count but fewer than ten. The chain recombines TRBV30 with TRBJ1-1; D is unclear. Germline loops: CDR1 GTSNPN, CDR2 SVGIG (reference sequence). Trimming stripped 2 bases from V and 5 bases from J, with 9 bases between. The CDR3 has 12 amino acids. CDR3 nucleotide sequence: TGTGCCTGGAGTCTTGGAGGAACTGAAGCTTTCTTT. Its protein product is CAWSLGGTEAFF.

The chain recombines TRBV2 with TRBJ1-1; the D gene is possibly TRBD1 (5 bases). V was pared by 8 bases and J by 3 bases, with 13 bases between. This CDR3 spans 13 amino acids. Germline values: CDR1 SNHLY, CDR2 FYNNEI. CDR3 amino acids: CASQGDPYTEAFF. DNA for the CDR3: TGTGCCAGCCAAGGGGATCCGTACACTGAAGCTTTCTTT.

The chain uses TRBV27 and TRBJ2-7; D might be TRBD2 (6 bases). V lost 0 bases to trimming and J lost 4 bases, with 13 bases between them. The CDR3 spans 15 residues. Germline loops: CDR1 MNHEY, CDR2 SMNVEV (reference sequence). CDR3 sequence reads: CASSLSGTLPYEQYF. The CDR3 coding sequence is TGTGCCAGCAGTTTATCCGGGACTCTGCCATACGAGCAGTACTTC.